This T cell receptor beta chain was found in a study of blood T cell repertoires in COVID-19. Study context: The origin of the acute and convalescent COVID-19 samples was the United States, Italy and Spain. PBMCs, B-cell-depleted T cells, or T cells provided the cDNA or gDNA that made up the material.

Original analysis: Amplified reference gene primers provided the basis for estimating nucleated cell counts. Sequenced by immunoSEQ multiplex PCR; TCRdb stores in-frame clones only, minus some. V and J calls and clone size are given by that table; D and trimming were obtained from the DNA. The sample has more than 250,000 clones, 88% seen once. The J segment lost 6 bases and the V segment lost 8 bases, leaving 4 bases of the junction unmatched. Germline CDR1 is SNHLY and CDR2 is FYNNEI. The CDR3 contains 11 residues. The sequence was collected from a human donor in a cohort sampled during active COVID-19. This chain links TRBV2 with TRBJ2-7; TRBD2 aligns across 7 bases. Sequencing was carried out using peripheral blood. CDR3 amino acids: CASGRELEQYF. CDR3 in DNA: TGTGCCAGCGGGAGGGAGCTCGAGCAGTACTTC.